The rows below give T cell receptor beta chains drawn from one sample of a study of siplizumab effects on memory and regulatory T cells. Here immunoSEQ multiplex PCR was the method, and the copy in TCRdb shows in-frame clones only, minus some. The data hold 90,000 to 120,000 clones, with less than 95% observed a single time. Sequenced input: Tregs sorted from blood. The source of these receptors is a human donor in good health. Each CDR3 is given with its conserved first and last residue. D genes are given only for firm matches. Clone size is stated in some rows and not others, as once, few, many or a class when expanded.

D gene | clone size | J gene | V gene | CDR3 length | CDR3 DNA | CDR3 protein
- | - | TRBJ1-4 | TRBV2 | 13 | TGTGCCAGCAGGGGGGGTTCTAATGAAAAACTGTTTTTT | CASRGGSNEKLFF
- | - | TRBJ1-1 | TRBV18 | 14 | TGTGCCAGCTTCGATCACCGACAGGCCAGGGGAGCTTTCTTT | CASFDHRQARGAFF
TRBD1 | - | TRBJ2-1 | TRBV7-3 | 14 | TGTGCCAGCAGCCTGGACAGGGGGCGGGATGAGCAGTTCTTC | CASSLDRGRDEQFF
- | - | TRBJ1-5 | TRBV6-1 | 14 | TGTGCCACACCGGGCCCAGGGGATAGCCAGCCCCAGCATTTT | CATPGPGDSQPQHF
TRBD1 | once | TRBJ1-1 | TRBV7-6 | 17 | TGTGCCAGCAGTAACACCCCGGGACAGGCGGTGTACACTGAAGCTTTCTTT | CASSNTPGQAVYTEAFF
- | - | TRBJ2-4 | TRBV20-1 | 10 | TGCAGTGCTATGGCTGCTATTCAGTACTTC | CSAMAAIQYF
- | - | TRBJ2-1 | TRBV30 | 12 | TGTGCCTGGAGCCGCCTATACAATGAGCAGTTCTTC | CAWSRLYNEQFF
TRBD1 | - | TRBJ1-3 | TRBV28 | 18 | TGTGCCAGCAGTTTGGGGACAGGGACGTTATACTCTGGAAACACCATATATTTT | CASSLGTGTLYSGNTIYF
TRBD2 | - | TRBJ2-3 | TRBV5-1 | 17 | TGCGCCAGAGCCGCTGGGCGACTAGCCCCATTCACAGGCACGCAGTATTTT | CARAAGRLAPFTGTQYF
- | - | TRBJ2-5 | TRBV20-1 | 10 | TGCAGTGGATTTGAGGGGACCCAGTACTTC | CSGFEGTQYF
- | - | TRBJ1-2 | TRBV7-9 | 11 | TGTGCCAGCAGCTTGGACTATGGCTACACCTTC | CASSLDYGYTF
- | - | TRBJ2-3 | TRBV27 | 15 | TGTGCCAGCAGTCCGCCCCTGCGCCCCACAGATACGCAGTATTTT | CASSPPLRPTDTQYF
TRBD1 | few | TRBJ2-2 | TRBV5-1 | 16 | TGCGCCAGCAGCTTCGTTGGACAGGGAAGTCCCGGGGAGCTGTTTTTT | CASSFVGQGSPGELFF
- | - | TRBJ1-3 | TRBV18 | 16 | TGTGCCAGCTCACCCCCCGGGACATATTCTGGAAACACCATATATTTT | CASSPPGTYSGNTIYF
- | - | TRBJ1-1 | TRBV6-5 | 14 | TGTGCCAGCAGCCCTGGGGGTAGGAACACTGAAGCTTTCTTT | CASSPGGRNTEAFF
TRBD1 | - | TRBJ2-1 | TRBV28 | 13 | TGTGCCAGCATGGACAGGGGTCGGGATGAGCAGTTCTTC | CASMDRGRDEQFF